The clone carrying this TCR beta chain was recorded many times. These data come from a study of T-cell reconstitution after alpha-beta-depleted transplantation in children. Construction of the TCRbeta library involved unique molecular identifiers. TCRdb used MiXCR to reprocess the PCR reads, holding one entry per CDR3 protein. The sample has about 600,000 distinct CDR3 sequences; 10% to 15% are singletons. V was cut by 6 bases and J by 0 bases, with 11 bases left in between. Germline V gene lookup returns CDR1 KGHSH and CDR2 LQKENI. This CDR3 is built from 14 residues. The sequence was collected from a male patient younger than 18 who had a stem cell transplant for acute myeloid leukemia, so the T cells may come from the graft donor. The gene calls are TRBV18 and TRBJ1-2; no firm D call. The specimen comprised PBMCs, mostly from graft donor cells, sampled 360 days after TCRalphabeta/CD19-depleted stem cell transplant. The chain's CDR3 is CASSSPPPNYGYTF. The CDR3 DNA is TGTGCCAGCTCGTCCCCACCTCCTAACTATGGCTACACCTTC.